This passage covers 32 T cell receptor beta chains from one sample sequenced in a study of T cells in localized non-small cell lung cancer (dated by TCRdb to the early 2020s). Library generation was performed with the immunoSEQ multiplex PCR assay. The source is immuneACCESS, and TCRdb retained only in-frame sequences with V and J called. Part of the clones is not carried over; for the studies checked, unresolved V genes explain less than half of this, and the remainder is unexplained. The sample table shows more than 2,500 clones, and approximately 20% are seen once. Over 15% of the sample goes to the ten largest clones. The specimen comprised lung tumor tissue, sampled before any cancer treatment. The receptors come from a man aged 40-75 years with stage I squamous cell lung carcinoma.

V gene TRBV29-1 combines with J gene TRBJ2-1; D call uncertain. Trimming took off 4 bases at V and 0 bases at J, with 13 bases between the two ends. Per the germline V gene, CDR1 is SQVTM and CDR2 is ANQGSEA. The CDR3 length is 15 residues. In nucleotides, the CDR3 is TGCAGCGTTGTTCAGCTACCGAGCTCCTACAATGAGCAGTTCTTC. This gives the protein CSVVQLPSSYNEQFF.

This chain links TRBV19 with TRBJ1-6; D unclear. The germline V gene has CDR1 LNHDA and CDR2 SQIVND (reference sequence). The V end was cut by 4 bases, the J end by 7 bases, with 11 bases between. The CDR3 length is 14 residues. CDR3 in DNA: TGTGCCAGTAGTACTCTGGCAGCGAATTCACCCCTCCACTTT. Its translation: CASSTLAANSPLHF.

The table lists this clone with a few counts. The rearrangement joins TRBV7-1 to TRBJ1-1; D remains unclear. TRBV7-1 is an ORF, with its function uncertain. Trimming took 5 bases from V and 0 from J, leaving 7 bases between them. The CDR3 consists of 13 residues. CDR3 loop: CASSESLNTEAFF. CDR3 nucleotide sequence: TGTGCCAGCAGCGAATCCCTGAACACTGAAGCTTTCTTT.

The rearrangement joins TRBV19 to TRBJ2-7; maybe TRBD2 (5 bases). CDR1 and CDR2 (germline): LNHDA, SQIVND (reference sequence). V lost 8 bases to trimming and J lost 0 bases, with 8 bases between them. The CDR3 totals 12 residues. The CDR3: CASRGLSYEQYF. CDR3 sequence (DNA): TGTGCCAGTCGGGGTCTCTCCTACGAGCAGTACTTC.

This clone was found a few times. The gene calls are TRBV9 and TRBJ1-3, with D possibly being TRBD1 (5 bases). The germline V gene encodes CDR1 SGDLS and CDR2 YYNGEE. V dropped 0 bases and J dropped 7 bases, with 17 bases sitting between them. This CDR3 is built from 16 residues. This CDR3 is CASSVGGTRRTNTIYF. In DNA, the CDR3 is TGTGCCAGCAGCGTAGGGGGGACCCGCCGGACGAACACCATATATTTT.

The chain joins TRBV7-4 to TRBJ1-6; D gene unclear. The CDR3 is 13 amino acids. Germline CDR1 SGHVT, CDR2 SQSDAQ. With 1 base removed from V and 11 bases from J, the gap between germline ends came to 9 bases. In nucleotides, the CDR3 is TGTGCCAGCAGCTTAGACAACTACGCACCCCTCCACTTT. As protein: CASSLDNYAPLHF.

This clone is medium-sized. The V and J genes are TRBV6-8 and TRBJ2-5, with 13 bases aligning to TRBD2. Losses at the gene ends were 6 bases for V and 5 bases for J; bases not matched to a gene: 6. The CDR3 has 15 residues. Germline values: CDR1 MNHGY, CDR2 SAAAGT. The CDR3 nucleotides read TGTGCCAGCAGGACTAGCGGGGGGCCCTGGGAGACCCAGTACTTC. It translates to CASRTSGGPWETQYF.

The chain links TRBV29-1 to TRBJ2-2, with 8 bases identical to TRBD2. Germline CDR1 SQVTM, CDR2 ANQGSEA. J gave up 8 bases and V 4 bases, and 15 bases lay outside the gene matches. This CDR3 contains 16 residues. CDR3 DNA: TGCAGCGTTGGGGACCCCCGGGGGGGTTTATTGGGGGAGCTGTTTTTT. It encodes CSVGDPRGGLLGELFF.

This clone was seen once. CDR3 amino acids: CASSMLADTQYF. The CDR3 DNA reads TGTGCCAGTAGTATGCTCGCAGATACGCAGTATTTT. The chain links TRBV19 to TRBJ2-3; D uncertain. The ends were cut back, 3 bases at V and 4 bases at J, with 5 bases in the middle. This CDR3 has 12 residues. Germline CDR1 is LNHDA and CDR2 is SQIVND (reference sequence). The entire variable domain, with the rest obtained from reference TRBV19 and TRBJ2-3, is as follows: DGGITQSPKYLFRKEGQNVTLSCEQNLNHDAMYWYRQDPGQGLRLIYYSQIVNDFQKGDIAEGYSVSREKKESFPLTVTSAQKNPTAFYLCASSMLADTQYFGPGTRLTVL.

There are a few counts of this clone. V usage is TRBV6-8 and J usage is TRBJ1-1, with a tentative D call TRBD1 (5 bases). The CDR3 is made up of 17 amino acids. The ends were cut back, 0 bases at V and 5 bases at J, with 19 bases in the middle. The germline V gene encodes CDR1 MNHGY and CDR2 SAAAGT. The CDR3 DNA reads as TGTGCCAGCAGTTACTCGAAGGTTGCAGGGAGGGTTACTGAAGCTTTCTTT. Encoded protein: CASSYSKVAGRVTEAFF.

The chain is built from TRBV28 and TRBJ2-7; a possible D gene is TRBD2 (6 bases). The V and J ends lost 5 bases and 0 bases respectively, with 14 bases between them. Germline lookup yields CDR1 MDHEN and CDR2 SYDVKM. The CDR3 has 15 residues. This chain's CDR3 is CASSPREISSYEQYF. The CDR3 nucleotides read TGTGCCAGCAGTCCCCGGGAGATTAGCTCCTACGAGCAGTACTTC.

This clone is labeled as medium-sized (0.01 to 0.1%). This chain links TRBV6-1 with TRBJ2-7; TRBD2 matches at 11 bases. The CDR3 spans 14 residues. V was clipped by 0 bases and J by 6 bases; unmatched bases: 1. The germline V gene encodes CDR1 MNHNS and CDR2 SASEGT. This CDR3 reads CASSEASGGAEQYF. In DNA form, the CDR3 reads TGTGCCAGCAGTGAAGCTAGCGGGGGGGCCGAGCAGTACTTC.

This clone has a handful of counts. The V call is TRBV14, the J call TRBJ1-4, with D perhaps matching TRBD1 (6 bases). V lost 1 base, J lost 8 bases, and 14 bases lay in between. CDR1 is SGHDN, CDR2 FVKESK, per germline. The CDR3 is made up of 15 amino acids. In DNA form, the CDR3 reads TGTGCCAGCAGCCAAGCAACAGGGTTCAGGGAAAAACTGTTTTTT. Amino acid sequence: CASSQATGFREKLFF.

The rearrangement uses TRBV11-3 and TRBJ2-5; 7 bases are shared with TRBD2. Germline V gene lookup returns CDR1 SGHNT and CDR2 YENEEA. V shed 1 base, J shed 5 bases, and the junction held 13 bases outside the gene matches. The CDR3 runs to 17 residues. In nucleotides, the CDR3 is TGTGCCAGCAGCTTAGGCACTAGCGCGGGCCCCCGGGAGACCCAGTACTTC. It yields the protein CASSLGTSAGPRETQYF.

The chain combines TRBV29-1 with TRBJ1-1; D is perhaps TRBD1 (5 bases). Trimming shortened V by 5 bases and J by 3 bases, and 13 bases separated the two germline ends. The CDR3 contains 13 residues. Germline CDR1 and CDR2: SQVTM and ANQGSEA. The CDR3 region is CSVMRGTDTEAFF. CDR3 DNA: TGCAGCGTTATGAGGGGCACGGACACTGAAGCTTTCTTT.

The rearrangement joins TRBV28 to TRBJ2-4; TRBD1 might be the D (5 bases). Trimming removed 0 bases at V and 6 bases at J, with 12 bases between. The CDR3 loop spans 15 amino acids. Looked up from germline, CDR1 is MDHEN and CDR2 is SYDVKM. CDR3 amino acids: CASSLWWQGVNIQYF. In nucleotides, the CDR3 is TGTGCCAGCAGTTTATGGTGGCAGGGTGTAAACATTCAGTACTTC.

This clone has a handful of counts. The chain has TRBV19 and TRBJ2-1, with 9 bases matching TRBD1. Unmatched junction bases numbered 9, after V lost 6 bases and J lost 6 bases. The CDR3 consists of 15 residues. Looked up from germline, CDR1 is LNHDA and CDR2 is SQIVND (reference sequence). The CDR3 bases are TGTGCCAGTAGAGATGGACAGGGGCTTGGCAATGAGCAGTTCTTC. It is translated as CASRDGQGLGNEQFF.

This clone was detected only a few times. The chain employs TRBV28 and TRBJ2-5; 12 nucleotides match TRBD2. The CDR3 runs to 16 residues. Per the germline V gene, CDR1 is MDHEN and CDR2 is SYDVKM. After removal of 3 bases from V and 5 bases from J, the junction contained 7 bases not matched to a gene. CDR3: CASSFPTSGGRETQYF. CDR3 coding DNA: TGTGCCAGCAGTTTCCCAACTAGCGGGGGGAGGGAGACCCAGTACTTC.

This clone was seen a handful of times. This chain joins TRBV9 and TRBJ2-2, with 12 bases that match TRBD2. With V trimmed by 0 bases and J by 7 bases, 4 bases remained unmatched. This CDR3 comprises 16 residues. Germline V gene data show CDR1 as SGDLS and CDR2 as YYNGEE. In nucleotides, the CDR3 is TGTGCCAGCAGCGTAGGGACTAGCGGGGCTAACGGGGAGCTGTTTTTT. It encodes CASSVGTSGANGELFF. The variable domain in full, with the rest retrieved from reference TRBV9 and TRBJ2-2, is DSGVTQTPKHLITATGQRVTLRCSPRSGDLSVYWYQQSLDQGLQFLIQYYNGEERAKGNILERFSAQQFPDLHSELNLSSLELGDSALYFCASSVGTSGANGELFFGEGSRLTVL.

The CDR3 loop is CASTLRQDNSNQPQHF. The CDR3 DNA is TGTGCCAGTACCCTAAGGCAGGATAATAGCAATCAGCCCCAGCATTTT. V and J are TRBV19 and TRBJ1-5; D unresolved. This CDR3 spans 16 amino acids. Between the trimmed V and J ends, which lost 7 bases and 0 bases, there was a span of 16 bases. Looked up from germline, CDR1 is LNHDA and CDR2 is SQIVND (reference sequence).

This clone has more than one count but fewer than ten. The chain employs TRBV9 and TRBJ1-3; D gene unclear. The ends were cut back, 0 bases at V and 0 bases at J, with 7 bases in the middle. The germline V gene encodes CDR1 SGDLS and CDR2 YYNGEE. This CDR3 region has 15 residues. The chain's CDR3 is CASSVAPDSGNTIYF. The CDR3 region has the DNA TGTGCCAGCAGCGTAGCCCCCGACTCTGGAAACACCATATATTTT.

The chain is built from TRBV25-1 and TRBJ1-3, with 8 bases lining up with TRBD1. The CDR3 spans 12 residues. The J segment lost 9 bases and the V segment lost 10 bases, leaving 8 bases of the junction unmatched. The germline V gene has CDR1 MGHDK and CDR2 SYGVNS. Written as DNA, the CDR3 is TGTGCCACCGGGACAGGTTCGGGCACCATATATTTT. This codes for CATGTGSGTIYF.

This chain joins TRBV18 and TRBJ1-2, with D unclear. The length of the CDR3 is 12 residues. From germline, CDR1 is KGHSH and CDR2 LQKENI. V was shortened by 2 bases and J by 8 bases, with 9 bases between the two germline ends. The DNA of the CDR3 is TGTGCCAGCTCACCAGGGGTAGAAGGCTACACCTTC. It encodes CASSPGVEGYTF.

This clone was found a few times. The chain carries TRBV6-8 and TRBJ1-1; D might be TRBD1 (5 bases). The germline CDR1 and CDR2 sequences are MNHGY and SAAAGT. V lost 10 bases to trimming and J lost 3 bases, with 15 bases between them. This CDR3 is 13 amino acids long. CDR3 in amino acids: CATFRGEDTEAFF. The CDR3 DNA sequence: TGTGCCACCTTTCGGGGGGAGGACACTGAAGCTTTCTTT.

The chain is built from TRBV15 and TRBJ1-2, with D hard to call. The V end lost 0 bases, the J end lost 8 bases, and 13 bases lay between the germline ends. Germline V gene sequence: CDR1 LNHNV, CDR2 YYDKDF (reference sequence). This CDR3 region has 14 residues. This chain's CDR3 is CATSREGRREGYTF. In DNA form, the CDR3 reads TGTGCCACCAGCAGAGAGGGTCGAAGAGAAGGCTACACCTTC.

This clone was recorded a few times. V usage is TRBV6-8 and J usage is TRBJ1-6; the D gene is possibly TRBD1 (6 bases). The CDR3 covers 14 residues. Germline CDR1 MNHGY, CDR2 SAAAGT. Trimming took off 2 bases at V and 7 bases at J, with 9 bases between the two ends. In DNA form, the CDR3 reads TGTGCCAGCAGTTACCTACAGGGAAATTCACCCCTCCACTTT. The encoded protein is CASSYLQGNSPLHF.

The chain couples TRBV29-1 to TRBJ1-2; D remains unclear. CDR1 is SQVTM, CDR2 ANQGSEA, per germline. The length of the CDR3 is 15 residues. V lost 0 bases and J lost 4, with 15 bases in between. The CDR3 sequence: CSVEDPNSIFYGYTF. The CDR3 DNA reads TGCAGCGTTGAAGATCCGAACAGCATCTTCTATGGCTACACCTTC.

The genes are TRBV28 and TRBJ1-2; TRBD1 matches at 7 bases. The CDR3 sequence is 16 residues long. V lost 7 bases, J lost 0 bases, and 11 bases stayed unmatched. CDR1 and CDR2 from the germline V gene are MDHEN and SYDVKM. CDR3 nucleotides: TGTGCCAGCATTCCAGGGGGGACGGTGACTAACTATGGCTACACCTTC. Amino acids: CASIPGGTVTNYGYTF.

This clone was seen at least ten times. In DNA, the CDR3 is TGTGCCAGCAGCCGCAGGACTAGCGGGGGACCTAAAGAGACCCAGTACTTC. It encodes CASSRRTSGGPKETQYF. The chain carries TRBV11-3 and TRBJ2-5; 13 bases line up with TRBD2. The CDR3 is 17 residues long. CDR1 is SGHNT, CDR2 YENEEA, per germline. V dropped 5 bases and J dropped 3; count of bases not matched to a gene: 9.

By share, this clone ranks as medium-sized. V gene TRBV11-3 combines with J gene TRBJ1-1; D call uncertain. V was shortened by 4 bases and J by 3 bases, with 24 bases between the two germline ends. CDR3 length: 18 residues. Germline V gene sequence: CDR1 SGHNT, CDR2 YENEEA. The CDR3: CASSSLTYLDGAYTEAFF. The CDR3 bases are TGTGCCAGCAGCTCCCTTACCTATTTGGACGGAGCGTACACTGAAGCTTTCTTT. Supplemented by reference TRBV11-3 and TRBJ1-1, the full variable domain reads EAGVVQSPRYKIIEKKQPVAFWCNPISGHNTLYWYLQNLGQGPELLIRYENEEAVDDSQLPKDRFSAERLKGVDSTLKIQPAELGDSAVYLCASSSLTYLDGAYTEAFFGQGTRLTVV.

The chain uses TRBV6-8 and TRBJ1-1; 7 nucleotides align to TRBD1. Unmatched junction bases numbered 7, after V lost 4 bases and J lost 8 bases. The CDR3 loop spans 13 amino acids. Germline loops: CDR1 MNHGY, CDR2 SAAAGT. The CDR3 DNA reads TGTGCCAGCAGTTTGACAGGGCCCACGGAAGCTTTCTTT. This encodes CASSLTGPTEAFF.

J is TRBJ2-3 and V is TRBV11-3; tentative D call: TRBD2 (6 bases). Trimming removed 3 bases from V and 4 bases from J, with 11 bases in between. Germline CDR1 reads SGHNT; CDR2 reads YENEEA. The CDR3 spans 14 residues. CDR3: CASSFERDSDTQYF. CDR3 nucleotides: TGTGCCAGCAGCTTTGAGAGGGACTCAGATACGCAGTATTTT. The variable domain in full, completed from reference TRBV11-3 and TRBJ2-3, reads EAGVVQSPRYKIIEKKQPVAFWCNPISGHNTLYWYLQNLGQGPELLIRYENEEAVDDSQLPKDRFSAERLKGVDSTLKIQPAELGDSAVYLCASSFERDSDTQYFGPGTRLTVL.